These 15 T cell receptor beta chains came from one sample sequenced in a study of early T cells in non-severe SARS-CoV-2 infection. TCRdb recomputed calls from the 5' RACE reads with MiXCR, one row per CDR3 protein. The table includes 57,000 or so distinct CDR3 sequences, approximately 12% detected once. The sequencing here drew on whole blood, taken at baseline. These receptors were collected from an adult who was a healthcare worker with PCR-confirmed SARS-CoV-2 infection or an uninfected control (not recorded which). The donor label of this sample is uncertain.

This clonotype occurred many times. This chain links TRBV3-1 with TRBJ2-1; 12 bases agree with TRBD2. This CDR3 is built from 18 residues. Germline CDR1 LGHDT, CDR2 YNNKEL (reference sequence). Trimming at V came to 1 base and at J to 2 bases, leaving 6 bases not matched to a gene. CDR3 nucleotide sequence: TGTGCCAGCAGCCAAGCATACCTAGCGGGGGGGCCCTACAATGAGCAGTTCTTC. Its protein is CASSQAYLAGGPYNEQFF.

This clonotype has a handful of counts. The CDR3 DNA reads TGTGCCTGGAAGGCTCGCTCCTACAATGAGCAGTTCTTC. Protein product: CAWKARSYNEQFF. The chain is built from TRBV30 and TRBJ2-1; the D is unclear. Germline V gene data show CDR1 as GTSNPN and CDR2 as SVGIG (reference sequence). This CDR3 spans 13 amino acids. Trimming removed 4 bases at V and 0 bases at J, with 7 bases between.

In its sample, this clonotype was seen a few times. The rearrangement joins TRBV7-9 to TRBJ2-3; 7 nucleotides align to TRBD2. V lost 2 bases to trimming and J lost 1 base; unmatched junction nucleotides: 9. This CDR3 is built from 17 residues. CDR1 is SEHNR, CDR2 FQNEAQ, per germline (reference sequence). CDR3 DNA: TGTGCCAGCAGCTTATCGGTTGGCGGGGGACGCACAGATACGCAGTATTTT. It translates to CASSLSVGGGRTDTQYF.

In its sample, this clonotype was seen a few times. This rearrangement joins TRBV10-3 to TRBJ2-1; D gene unclear. Germline CDR1 ENHRY, CDR2 SYGVKD. The germline V and J ends were trimmed by 2 bases and 5 bases, with 1 base remaining between them. This CDR3 comprises 11 residues. The CDR3 DNA follows: TGTGCCATCAGTGAGGACAATGAGCAGTTCTTC. It is translated as CAISEDNEQFF.

This clonotype has a handful of counts. The rearrangement uses TRBV9 and TRBJ1-5; no clear D gene. From germline, CDR1 is SGDLS and CDR2 YYNGEE. This CDR3 is built from 11 residues. The V end lost 7 bases, the J end lost 4 bases, and 6 bases lay between the germline ends. The CDR3 loop is CASGNNQPQHF. CDR3 bases: TGTGCCAGCGGAAATAATCAGCCCCAGCATTTT.

This clonotype has only a few counts. This chain links TRBV10-3 with TRBJ2-3; 8 positions agree with TRBD2. V lost 1 base to trimming and J lost 6 bases; unmatched junction nucleotides: 6. The CDR3 loop spans 15 amino acids. Germline V gene lookup returns CDR1 ENHRY and CDR2 SYGVKD. The CDR3 DNA sequence: TGTGCCATCAGTGAGTACGGGGGGGCCTCCGATACGCAGTATTTT. As protein: CAISEYGGASDTQYF.

The DNA for the CDR3 is TGCAGTGCTAGAGACCCTAGCGGGGGGGCCTTGGAGACCCAGTACTTC. It is translated as CSARDPSGGALETQYF. The J gene is TRBJ2-5, the V gene TRBV20-1; 12 bases fit TRBD2. Trimming at V came to 0 bases and at J to 5 bases, leaving 7 bases not matched to a gene. Germline V lookup: CDR1 DFQATT, CDR2 SNEGSKA (reference sequence). The CDR3 runs to 16 residues.

This clonotype has ten or more counts. This chain uses TRBV7-9 with TRBJ2-2, with D unresolved. V shed 1 base and J shed 5 bases, with 8 bases lying between them. The CDR3 is 14 amino acids. In germline, CDR1 is SEHNR, CDR2 FQNEAQ (reference sequence). CDR3 sequence reads: CASSLGVQTGELFF. Written as DNA, the CDR3 is TGTGCCAGCAGCTTAGGTGTCCAGACCGGGGAGCTGTTTTTT.

The genes are TRBV28 and TRBJ2-7, with D uncertain. Germline lookup yields CDR1 MDHEN and CDR2 SYDVKM. The CDR3 loop spans 12 amino acids. V was clipped by 4 bases and J by 7 bases, with 11 bases between them. Here the CDR3 reads CASSSITREQYV. The CDR3, as DNA: TGTGCCAGCAGTTCCATTACACGAGAGCAGTACGTC.

The chain couples TRBV19 to TRBJ2-1; TRBD2 matches at 12 bases. V dropped 4 bases and J dropped 8; count of bases not matched to a gene: 9. This CDR3 is built from 16 residues. Germline values: CDR1 LNHDA, CDR2 SQIVND (reference sequence). CDR3 nucleotide sequence: TGTGCCAGTAGTACTAGACTAGCGGGGGACATGTATGAGCAGTTCTTC. Amino acid sequence: CASSTRLAGDMYEQFF.

This clonotype was counted ten times or more. V is TRBV6-5 and J is TRBJ1-5, with 7 nucleotides matching TRBD1. V was clipped by 2 bases and J by 0 bases; unmatched bases: 16. The CDR3 sequence is 20 residues long. Germline V lookup: CDR1 MNHEY, CDR2 SVGAGI. The CDR3 loop reads CASSYPTGTVEKYSNQPQHF. The CDR3, as DNA: TGTGCCAGCAGTTACCCGACCGGGACAGTGGAGAAGTATAGCAATCAGCCCCAGCATTTT.

The gene calls are TRBV7-3 and TRBJ1-1; D might be TRBD1 (6 bases). The V end lost 5 bases, the J end lost 0 bases, and 13 bases lay between the germline ends. Germline loops: CDR1 SGHTA, CDR2 FQGTGA. The CDR3 has 15 amino acids. The CDR3 coding sequence is TGTGCCAGCAGCGCCGGACAGTTCATGAACACTGAAGCTTTCTTT. Translation gives CASSAGQFMNTEAFF.

This clonotype was seen repeatedly, ten times or more. The chain combines TRBV11-3 with TRBJ2-5, with 15 nucleotides matching TRBD2. The CDR3 totals 17 residues. CDR1 and CDR2 (germline): SGHNT, YENEEA. The V gene end was trimmed by 3 bases and the J gene end by 2 bases; junction bases not matched to a gene: 4. Here the CDR3 reads CASSLGLAGGEQETQYF. CDR3 in DNA: TGTGCCAGCAGCTTGGGACTAGCGGGGGGAGAACAAGAGACCCAGTACTTC.

This clonotype was found many times. J is TRBJ1-3 and V is TRBV14; D ambiguous. Germline V gene lookup returns CDR1 SGHDN and CDR2 FVKESK. The CDR3 extends over 17 amino acids. The germline V and J ends were trimmed by 0 bases and 5 bases, with 17 bases remaining between them. CDR3 residues: CASSQEQFEQTRNTIYF. Written as DNA, the CDR3 is TGTGCCAGCAGCCAAGAGCAGTTTGAACAGACGCGAAACACCATATATTTT. The full variable domain, completed using reference TRBV14 and TRBJ1-3, is EAGVTQFPSHSVIEKGQTVTLRCDPISGHDNLYWYRRVMGKEIKFLLHFVKESKQDESGMPNNRFLAERTGGTYSTLKVQPAELEDSGVYFCASSQEQFEQTRNTIYFGEGSWLTVV.

In its sample, this clonotype was seen a few times. V usage is TRBV27 and J usage is TRBJ2-7; 9 bases match TRBD2. CDR3 length: 15 residues. Germline CDR1 reads MNHEY; CDR2 reads SMNVEV (reference sequence). The CDR3: CASNVWGTSSHEQYV. The CDR3, as DNA: TGTGCCAGCAATGTCTGGGGGACTAGCTCCCACGAGCAGTACGTC.